This entry is about one T cell receptor (beta chain). Antigen unknown. This sample was included in a study of shared clonotypes between healthy human individuals. General study points: In a handful of donors, about 5% of naive CD4 clonotypes appeared in common.

This table comes from immunoSEQ multiplex PCR, and its TCRdb copy is limited to in-frame clones, with some not included. The sample holds around 700,000 clones; about 78% are singletons and the top ten take approximately 2%. This CDR3 region has 17 residues. The J segment lost 4 bases and the V segment lost 6 bases, leaving 8 bases of the junction unmatched. Germline lookup yields CDR1 MDHEN and CDR2 SYDVKM. It was into CD45RA+ naive and CD45RA-negative memory subsets that the CD4+ cells were split. The origin of this receptor is a woman younger than 45 in good health. This chain links TRBV28 with TRBJ2-3, with TRBD2 identical over 15 bases. The sequencing sample was made of memory CD4+ T cells sorted from blood. The subset: CD45RA-negative fraction. The DNA for the CDR3 is TGTGCCAGCAGCTCCCTTGGACTAGCGGGAGGGCCAGATACGCAGTATTTT. Protein sequence: CASSSLGLAGGPDTQYF.